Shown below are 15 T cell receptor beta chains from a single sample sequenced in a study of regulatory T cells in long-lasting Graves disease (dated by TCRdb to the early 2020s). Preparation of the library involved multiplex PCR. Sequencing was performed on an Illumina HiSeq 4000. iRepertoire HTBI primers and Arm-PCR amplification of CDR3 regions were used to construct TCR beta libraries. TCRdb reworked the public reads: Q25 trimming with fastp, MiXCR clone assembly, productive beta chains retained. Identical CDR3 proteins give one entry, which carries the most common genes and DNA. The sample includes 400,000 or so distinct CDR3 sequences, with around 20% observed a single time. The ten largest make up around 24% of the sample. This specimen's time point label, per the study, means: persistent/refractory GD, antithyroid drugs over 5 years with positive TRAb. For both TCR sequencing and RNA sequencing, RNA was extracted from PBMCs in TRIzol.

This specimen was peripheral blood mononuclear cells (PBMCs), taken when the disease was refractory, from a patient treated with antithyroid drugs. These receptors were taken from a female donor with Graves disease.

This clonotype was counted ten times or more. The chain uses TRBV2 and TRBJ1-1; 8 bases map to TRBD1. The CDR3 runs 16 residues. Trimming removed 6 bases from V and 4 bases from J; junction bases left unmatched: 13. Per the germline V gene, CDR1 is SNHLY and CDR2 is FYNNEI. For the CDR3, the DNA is TGTGCCAGCAGGAGAGGACAGGGTCGGGGGAGCACTGAAGCTTTCTTT. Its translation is CASRRGQGRGSTEAFF.

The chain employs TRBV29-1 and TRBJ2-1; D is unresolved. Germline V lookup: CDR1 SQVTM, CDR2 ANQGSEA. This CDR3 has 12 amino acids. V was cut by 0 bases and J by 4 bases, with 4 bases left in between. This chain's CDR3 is CSVEERYNEQFF. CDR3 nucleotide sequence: TGCAGCGTTGAAGAGCGGTACAATGAGCAGTTCTTC.

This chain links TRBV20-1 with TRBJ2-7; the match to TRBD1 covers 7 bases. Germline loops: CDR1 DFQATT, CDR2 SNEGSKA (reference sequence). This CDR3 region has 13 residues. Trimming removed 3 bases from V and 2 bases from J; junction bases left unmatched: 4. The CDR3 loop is CSASGGQPYEQYF. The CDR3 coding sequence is TGCAGTGCTAGTGGGGGACAGCCCTACGAGCAGTACTTC.

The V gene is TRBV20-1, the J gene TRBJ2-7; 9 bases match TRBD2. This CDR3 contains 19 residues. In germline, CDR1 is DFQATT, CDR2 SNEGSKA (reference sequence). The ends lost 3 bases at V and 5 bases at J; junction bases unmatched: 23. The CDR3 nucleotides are TGCAGTGCTAGTTTGGGCGGACTAGCGAGAGGGGGCCAGTTAAACGAGCAGTACTTC. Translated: CSASLGGLARGGQLNEQYF.

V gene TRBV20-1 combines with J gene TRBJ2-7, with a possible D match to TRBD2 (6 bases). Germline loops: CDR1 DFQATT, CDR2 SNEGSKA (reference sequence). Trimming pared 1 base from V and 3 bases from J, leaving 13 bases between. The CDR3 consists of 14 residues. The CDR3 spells CSARGLASRYEQYF. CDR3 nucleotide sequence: TGCAGTGCTAGAGGGCTAGCGAGCCGCTACGAGCAGTACTTC.

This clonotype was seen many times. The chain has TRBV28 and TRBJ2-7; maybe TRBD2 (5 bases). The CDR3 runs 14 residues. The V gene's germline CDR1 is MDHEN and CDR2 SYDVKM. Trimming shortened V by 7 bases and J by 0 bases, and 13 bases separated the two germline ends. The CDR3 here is CASKREPSSYEQYF. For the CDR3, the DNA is TGTGCCAGCAAGAGGGAGCCGAGCTCCTACGAGCAGTACTTC.

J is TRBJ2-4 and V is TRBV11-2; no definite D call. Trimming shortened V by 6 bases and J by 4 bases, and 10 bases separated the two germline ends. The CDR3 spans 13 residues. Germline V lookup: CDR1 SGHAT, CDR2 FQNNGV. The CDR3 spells CASRNPSKNIQYF. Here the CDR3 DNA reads TGTGCCAGCAGGAACCCTTCGAAAAACATTCAGTACTTC.

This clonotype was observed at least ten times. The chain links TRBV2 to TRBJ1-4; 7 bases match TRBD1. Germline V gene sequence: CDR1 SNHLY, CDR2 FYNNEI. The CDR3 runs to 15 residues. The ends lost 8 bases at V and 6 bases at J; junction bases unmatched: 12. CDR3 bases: TGTGCCAGCGGAAACAGGGGAGTAAAGGATGAAAAACTGTTTTTT. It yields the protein CASGNRGVKDEKLFF.

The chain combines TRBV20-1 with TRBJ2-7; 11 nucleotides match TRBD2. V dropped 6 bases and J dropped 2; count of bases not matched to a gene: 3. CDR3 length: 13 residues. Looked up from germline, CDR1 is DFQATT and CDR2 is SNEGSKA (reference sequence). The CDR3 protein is CSAGTSGAYEQYF. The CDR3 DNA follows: TGCAGTGCCGGGACTAGCGGTGCCTACGAGCAGTACTTC.

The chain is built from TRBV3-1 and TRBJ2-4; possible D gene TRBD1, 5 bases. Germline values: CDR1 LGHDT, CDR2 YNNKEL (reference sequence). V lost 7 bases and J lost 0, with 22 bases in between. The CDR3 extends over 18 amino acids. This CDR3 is CASITTSLKRGAKNIQYF. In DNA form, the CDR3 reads TGTGCCAGCATCACGACCTCTCTAAAAAGGGGAGCCAAAAACATTCAGTACTTC.

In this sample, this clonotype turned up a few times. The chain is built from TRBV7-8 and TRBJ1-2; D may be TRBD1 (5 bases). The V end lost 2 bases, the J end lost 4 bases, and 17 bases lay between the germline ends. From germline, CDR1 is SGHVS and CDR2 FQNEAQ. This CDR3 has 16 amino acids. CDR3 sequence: CASSLKSRVSGYGYTF. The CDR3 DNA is TGTGCCAGCAGCTTAAAAAGCAGGGTATCGGGCTATGGCTACACCTTC. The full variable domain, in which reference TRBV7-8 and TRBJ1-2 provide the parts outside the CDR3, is GAGVSQSPRYKVAKRGQDVALRCDPISGHVSLFWYQQALGQGPEFLTYFQNEAQLDKSGLPSDRFFAERPEGSVSTLKIQRTQQEDSAVYLCASSLKSRVSGYGYTFGSGTRLTVV.

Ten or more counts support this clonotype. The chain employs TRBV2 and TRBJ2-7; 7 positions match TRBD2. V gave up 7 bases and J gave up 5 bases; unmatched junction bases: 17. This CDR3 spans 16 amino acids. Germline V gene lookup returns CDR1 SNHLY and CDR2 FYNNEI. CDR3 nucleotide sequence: TGTGCCAGCATTTCCCTCCCGGTGACTAGCAACGACGAGCAGTACTTC. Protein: CASISLPVTSNDEQYF.

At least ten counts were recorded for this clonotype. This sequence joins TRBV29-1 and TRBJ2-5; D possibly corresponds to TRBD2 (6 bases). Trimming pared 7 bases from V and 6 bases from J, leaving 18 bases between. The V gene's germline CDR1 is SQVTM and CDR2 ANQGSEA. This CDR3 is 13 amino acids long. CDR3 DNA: TGCAGCGCTGAGGAGGGTCCGAGGAAGACCCAGTACTTC. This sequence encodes CSAEEGPRKTQYF.

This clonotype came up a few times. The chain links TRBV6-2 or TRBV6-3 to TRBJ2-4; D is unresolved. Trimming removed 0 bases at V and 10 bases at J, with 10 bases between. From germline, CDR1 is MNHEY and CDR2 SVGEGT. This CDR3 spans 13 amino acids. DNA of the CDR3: TGTGCCAGCAGTTACTCTAGTTTCCGTATTCAGTACTTC. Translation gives CASSYSSFRIQYF.

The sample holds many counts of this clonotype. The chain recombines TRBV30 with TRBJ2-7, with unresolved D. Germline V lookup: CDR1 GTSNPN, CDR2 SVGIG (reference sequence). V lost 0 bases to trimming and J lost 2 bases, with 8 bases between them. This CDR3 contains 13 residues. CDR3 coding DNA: TGTGCCTGGAGTGTAGACGTAACCTACGAGCAGTACTTC. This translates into CAWSVDVTYEQYF. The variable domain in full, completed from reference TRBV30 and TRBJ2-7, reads SQTIHQWPATLVQPVGSPLSLECTVEGTSNPNLYWYRQAAGRGLQLLFYSVGIGQISSEVPQNLSASRPQDRQFILSSKKLLLSDSGFYLCAWSVDVTYEQYFGPGTRLTVT.